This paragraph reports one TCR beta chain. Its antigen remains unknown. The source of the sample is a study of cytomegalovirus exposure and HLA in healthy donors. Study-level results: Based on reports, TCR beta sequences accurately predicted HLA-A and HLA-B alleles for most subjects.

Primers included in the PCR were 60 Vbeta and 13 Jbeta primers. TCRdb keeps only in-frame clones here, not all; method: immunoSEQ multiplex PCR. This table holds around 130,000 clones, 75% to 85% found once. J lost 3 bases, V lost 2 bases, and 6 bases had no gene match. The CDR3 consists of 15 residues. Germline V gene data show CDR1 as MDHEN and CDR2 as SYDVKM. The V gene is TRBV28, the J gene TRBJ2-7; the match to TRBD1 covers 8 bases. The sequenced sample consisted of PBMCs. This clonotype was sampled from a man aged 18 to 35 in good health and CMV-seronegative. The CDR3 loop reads CASSLAGTGGYEQYF. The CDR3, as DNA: TGTGCCAGCAGTTTAGCTGGGACAGGCGGCTACGAGCAGTACTTC.